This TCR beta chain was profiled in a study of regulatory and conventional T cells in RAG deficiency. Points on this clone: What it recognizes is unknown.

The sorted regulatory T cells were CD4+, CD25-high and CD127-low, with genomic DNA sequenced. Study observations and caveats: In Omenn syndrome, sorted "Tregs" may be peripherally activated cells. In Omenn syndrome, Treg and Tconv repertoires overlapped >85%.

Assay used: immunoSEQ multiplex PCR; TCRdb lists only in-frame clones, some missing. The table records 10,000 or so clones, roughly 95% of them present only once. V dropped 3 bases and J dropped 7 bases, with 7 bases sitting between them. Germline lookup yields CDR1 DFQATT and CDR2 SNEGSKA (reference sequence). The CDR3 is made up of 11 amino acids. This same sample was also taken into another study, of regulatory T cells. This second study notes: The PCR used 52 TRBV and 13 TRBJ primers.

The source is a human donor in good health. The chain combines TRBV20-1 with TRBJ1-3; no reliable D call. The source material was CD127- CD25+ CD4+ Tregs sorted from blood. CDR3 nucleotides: TGCAGTGCTAGGGGCGGGAACACCATATATTTT. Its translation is CSARGGNTIYF.